The 24 T cell receptor beta chains given below trace back to one sample, sequenced in a study of CD8+ T cells in alopecia areata. Described treatment: oral pan-JAK inhibitor, 5-10 mg twice daily. RNA extraction was followed by reverse transcription into cDNA, which acted as the sequencing template. Produced via immunoSEQ multiplex PCR; TCRdb's table is partial and in-frame only. The sample has over 120,000 clones, nearly 55% seen once; the top ten hold 15%. Sequencing used CD8+ T cells sorted from blood, obtained at week 4, from a patient treated with tofacitinib. Receptors originate from a human donor with alopecia areata.

The gene calls are TRBV27 and TRBJ1-5; D unclear. The ends were cut back, 3 bases at V and 8 bases at J, with 14 bases in the middle. CDR1 is MNHEY, CDR2 SMNVEV, per germline (reference sequence). CDR3 length: 14 amino acids. CDR3 DNA sequence: TGTGCCAGCAGTTTGGCAGGCGGCGTGAAGCCCCAGCATTTT. Protein product: CASSLAGGVKPQHF.

V is TRBV5-6 and J is TRBJ1-6; no clear D. This CDR3 spans 14 amino acids. The germline gives CDR1 SGHDT, CDR2 YYEEEE. V was shortened by 9 bases and J by 0 bases, with 10 bases between the two germline ends. CDR3 protein: CATSLSSYNSPLHF. CDR3 nucleotide sequence: TGTGCCACTTCACTCAGCTCCTATAATTCACCCCTCCACTTT.

With respect to this clone: Other nucleotide sequences from this sample produce the same CDR3. The chain is built from TRBV27 and TRBJ1-5; unclear D gene. Between the trimmed V and J ends, which lost 3 bases and 5 bases, there was a span of 8 bases. CDR1 MNHEY and CDR2 SMNVEV come from the germline V gene (reference sequence). This CDR3 comprises 13 residues. DNA of the CDR3: TGTGCCAGCAGTTTTGAGGGCGATCAGCCCCAGCATTTT. Translation: CASSFEGDQPQHF.

The chain uses TRBV5-6 and TRBJ2-3; 9 bases fit TRBD2. V shed 3 bases, J shed 0 bases, and the junction held 5 bases outside the gene matches. This CDR3 region has 16 residues. The germline CDR1 and CDR2 sequences are SGHDT and YYEEEE. The CDR3 DNA is TGTGCCAGCAGCTCTCTAGCGGGGTCTAGCACAGATACGCAGTATTTT. It yields the protein CASSSLAGSSTDTQYF.

The chain couples TRBV7-4 to TRBJ2-1, with 8 bases fitting TRBD1. V was clipped by 5 bases and J by 2 bases; unmatched bases: 8. CDR3 length: 16 amino acids. Germline V gene data show CDR1 as SGHVT and CDR2 as SQSDAQ. DNA for the CDR3: TGTGCCAGCAGCCCAACAGGGGGAACCCCCTACAATGAGCAGTTCTTC. Encoded protein: CASSPTGGTPYNEQFF.

This clone has just one count. The V and J genes are TRBV7-2 and TRBJ2-7; D is possibly TRBD1 or TRBD2 (6 bases each). The CDR3 length is 15 residues. The germline gives CDR1 SGHTA, CDR2 FQGNSA. V was clipped by 5 bases and J by 2 bases, with 16 bases between them. DNA for the CDR3: TGTGCCAGCAGCCCCTTTGGAGGGGGAACCTACGAGCAGTACTTC. Translating it yields CASSPFGGGTYEQYF. Combining the CDR3 with reference TRBV7-2 and TRBJ2-7 gives the whole variable domain GAGVSQSPSNKVTEKGKDVELRCDPISGHTALYWYRQSLGQGLEFLIYFQGNSAPDKSGLPSDRFSAERTGGSVSTLTIQRTQQEDSAVYLCASSPFGGGTYEQYFGPGTRLTVT.

The chain combines TRBV7-9 with TRBJ1-1; D is uncertain. The CDR3 covers 14 residues. Per germline, CDR1 SEHNR and CDR2 FQNEAQ (reference sequence). The ends were cut back, 1 base at V and 0 bases at J, with 6 bases in the middle. The CDR3 coding sequence is TGTGCCAGCAGCTTAGGACCGGTGAACACTGAAGCTTTCTTT. Translation gives CASSLGPVNTEAFF.

This clone showed up just a few times. This sequence joins TRBV13 and TRBJ2-1, with 9 bases lining up with TRBD2. Germline loops: CDR1 PRHDT, CDR2 FYEKMQ (reference sequence). J gave up 3 bases and V 5 bases, and 14 bases lay outside the gene matches. The length of the CDR3 is 18 residues. The CDR3 nucleotides read TGTGCCAGCAGCATGACTAGCGGAACTTCTTCTGGCTACAATGAGCAGTTCTTC. Translated: CASSMTSGTSSGYNEQFF.

The chain recombines TRBV9 with TRBJ1-2, with unresolved D. V was cut by 4 bases and J by 3 bases, with 16 bases left in between. The CDR3 length is 15 residues. Looked up from germline, CDR1 is SGDLS and CDR2 is YYNGEE. The CDR3 loop is CASSPEQGNDYGYTF. The CDR3 DNA is TGTGCCAGCAGCCCAGAACAAGGGAACGACTATGGCTACACCTTC.

The chain carries TRBV6-5 and TRBJ1-2; a weak D match, TRBD1 (6 bases). Germline V gives CDR1 MNHEY, CDR2 SVGAGI. CDR3 length: 13 amino acids. The V end lost 7 bases, the J end lost 8 bases, and 17 bases lay between the germline ends. DNA of the CDR3: TGTGCCAGCAAACCAGGGGAGTGGTGGGGCTACACCTTC. This codes for CASKPGEWWGYTF.

This chain connects TRBV7-9 to TRBJ2-5, with 7 bases aligning to TRBD1. Looked up from germline, CDR1 is SEHNR and CDR2 is FQNEAQ (reference sequence). V lost 4 bases and J lost 3; bases outside the gene matches: 2. The CDR3 length is 13 residues. The CDR3 protein is CASSWDSKETQYF. The CDR3 DNA reads as TGTGCCAGCAGCTGGGACAGCAAAGAGACCCAGTACTTC.

The rearrangement uses TRBV9 and TRBJ1-1; perhaps TRBD1 as D (5 bases). Between the trimmed V and J ends, which lost 4 bases and 4 bases, there was a span of 14 bases. Germline V gene lookup returns CDR1 SGDLS and CDR2 YYNGEE. The CDR3 covers 14 residues. The DNA of the CDR3 is TGTGCCAGCAGCATGACCGGGGGAAGCACTGAAGCTTTCTTT. Its translation: CASSMTGGSTEAFF.

The chain carries TRBV27 and TRBJ2-7, with D perhaps matching TRBD2 (5 bases). This CDR3 is built from 16 residues. Germline assignment: CDR1 MNHEY and CDR2 SMNVEV (reference sequence). V dropped 8 bases and J dropped 3 bases, with 23 bases sitting between them. Here the CDR3 DNA reads TGTGCCAGCGGCCCCCCCCCGAGGGAGAGGCTCTACGAGCAGTACTTC. It specifies CASGPPPRERLYEQYF.

The J gene is TRBJ1-5, the V gene TRBV7-9, with TRBD1 as a possible D gene (5 bases). The CDR3 has 13 amino acids. Looked up from germline, CDR1 is SEHNR and CDR2 is FQNEAQ (reference sequence). V lost 7 bases and J 9 bases, leaving 16 bases between the germline ends. Here the CDR3 reads CASTWDAGGPQHF. Written as DNA, the CDR3 is TGTGCCAGCACCTGGGACGCGGGCGGGCCCCAGCATTTT.

The CDR3 nucleotides are TGTGCCAGCAGCCATCAAGAGACCCAGTACTTC. Amino acid sequence: CASSHQETQYF. This chain uses TRBV27 with TRBJ2-5; no firm D call. Germline-derived CDR1 and CDR2 are MNHEY and SMNVEV (reference sequence). The CDR3 sequence is 11 residues long. The V and J ends lost 6 bases and 2 bases respectively, with 4 bases between them.

The chain is built from TRBV10-3 and TRBJ2-1, with D perhaps TRBD1 (6 bases). The CDR3 length is 14 residues. The V end lost 2 bases, the J end lost 3 bases, and 8 bases lay between the germline ends. The germline V gene has CDR1 ENHRY and CDR2 SYGVKD. The CDR3 loop is CAISENRDYNEQFF. The CDR3 region has the DNA TGTGCCATCAGTGAGAACAGGGACTACAATGAGCAGTTCTTC.

The chain has TRBV29-1 and TRBJ2-1; 8 bases are a match to TRBD2. The ends lost 5 bases at V and 7 bases at J; junction bases unmatched: 10. Germline values: CDR1 SQVTM, CDR2 ANQGSEA. This CDR3 comprises 14 residues. CDR3 region: CSVLAGLLVNEQFF. The CDR3 coding sequence is TGCAGCGTTTTAGCGGGACTCCTGGTGAATGAGCAGTTCTTC.

This clone was counted only a few times. The V call is TRBV30, the J call TRBJ1-1; D gene ambiguous. This CDR3 contains 12 residues. Trimming cost V 2 bases and J 8 bases, with 12 bases left between them. In germline, CDR1 is GTSNPN, CDR2 SVGIG (reference sequence). The DNA of the CDR3 is TGTGCCTGGAGTCTCCAATCCTTGGAAGCTTTCTTT. Amino acid sequence: CAWSLQSLEAFF.

This rearrangement joins TRBV30 to TRBJ2-1; D remains unclear. V was shortened by 2 bases and J by 5 bases, with 10 bases between the two germline ends. Germline V gives CDR1 GTSNPN, CDR2 SVGIG (reference sequence). This CDR3 has 13 residues. CDR3 coding DNA: TGTGCCTGGAGTAGTGGGCTTAACAATGAGCAGTTCTTC. It encodes CAWSSGLNNEQFF.

The gene calls are TRBV27 and TRBJ2-3; 7 bases line up with TRBD2. From germline, CDR1 is MNHEY and CDR2 SMNVEV (reference sequence). The CDR3 length is 12 residues. J lost 10 bases, V lost 3 bases, and 4 bases had no gene match. CDR3 sequence: CASSFPGGAQYF. The CDR3 region has the DNA TGTGCCAGCAGTTTTCCGGGGGGTGCGCAGTATTTT.

The table lists this clone with a few counts. The V call is TRBV6-4, the J call TRBJ2-1; the D is unclear. V lost 0 bases and J 0 bases, leaving 9 bases between the germline ends. This CDR3 is built from 16 residues. Germline values: CDR1 MRHNA, CDR2 SNTAGT. In DNA, the CDR3 is TGTGCCAGCAGTGACTCTCAGGAAAGCTCCTACAATGAGCAGTTCTTC. It encodes CASSDSQESSYNEQFF.

The CDR3 protein is CASSLGPGSSLGEQFF. Here the CDR3 DNA reads TGTGCCAGCAGCTTAGGTCCAGGGAGCTCTCTCGGTGAGCAGTTCTTC. This chain uses TRBV13 with TRBJ2-1, with D perhaps given as TRBD1 or TRBD2 (5 bases each). Between the trimmed V and J ends, which lost 0 bases and 9 bases, there was a span of 18 bases. Germline CDR1 and CDR2: PRHDT and FYEKMQ (reference sequence). The CDR3 loop spans 16 amino acids.

Comments on this clone: The identical CDR3 is also encoded by other nucleotide sequences in the sample. V gene TRBV4-3 combines with J gene TRBJ2-5, with D maybe TRBD2 (6 bases). Germline CDR1 reads LGHNA; CDR2 reads YSLEER. Between the trimmed V and J ends, which lost 4 bases and 5 bases, there was a span of 11 bases. CDR3 length equals 13 residues. CDR3 sequence reads: CASSPRGEETQYF. CDR3 DNA sequence: TGCGCCAGCAGCCCCCGCGGGGAGGAGACCCAGTACTTC.

V and J are TRBV30 and TRBJ2-7; D is unresolved. V was shortened by 0 bases and J by 3 bases, with 12 bases between the two germline ends. This CDR3 has 14 residues. Germline V gene lookup returns CDR1 GTSNPN and CDR2 SVGIG (reference sequence). The chain's CDR3 is CAWSVLAENYEQYF. The CDR3 nucleotides are TGTGCCTGGAGTGTACTTGCAGAAAACTACGAGCAGTACTTC.